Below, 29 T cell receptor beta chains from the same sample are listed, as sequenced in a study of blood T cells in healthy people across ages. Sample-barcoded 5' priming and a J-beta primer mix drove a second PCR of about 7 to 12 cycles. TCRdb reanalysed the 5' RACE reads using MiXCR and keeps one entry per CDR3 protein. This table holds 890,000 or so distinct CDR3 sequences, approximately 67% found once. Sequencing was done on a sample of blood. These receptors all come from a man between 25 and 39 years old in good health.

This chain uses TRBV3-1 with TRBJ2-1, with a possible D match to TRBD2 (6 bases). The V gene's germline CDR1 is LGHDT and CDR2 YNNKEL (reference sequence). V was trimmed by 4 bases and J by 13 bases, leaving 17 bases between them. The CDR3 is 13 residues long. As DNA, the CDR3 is TGTGCCAGCAGCCCAACAGGAGGGGAGACCCAGTTCTTC. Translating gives CASSPTGGETQFF.

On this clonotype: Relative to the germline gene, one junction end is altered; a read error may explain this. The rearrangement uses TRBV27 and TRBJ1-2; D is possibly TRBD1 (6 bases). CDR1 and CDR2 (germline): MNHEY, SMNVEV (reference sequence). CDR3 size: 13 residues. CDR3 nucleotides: TGTGCCAGCAGTGTCAGGGGTAACGATGGCTACACCTTC. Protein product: CASSVRGNDGYTF.

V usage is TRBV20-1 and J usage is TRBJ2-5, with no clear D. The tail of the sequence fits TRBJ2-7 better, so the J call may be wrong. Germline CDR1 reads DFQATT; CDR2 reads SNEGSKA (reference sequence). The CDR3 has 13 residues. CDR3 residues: CSADGDESYEQYF. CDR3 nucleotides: TGCAGTGCTGATGGAGACGAGTCCTACGAGCAGTACTTC.

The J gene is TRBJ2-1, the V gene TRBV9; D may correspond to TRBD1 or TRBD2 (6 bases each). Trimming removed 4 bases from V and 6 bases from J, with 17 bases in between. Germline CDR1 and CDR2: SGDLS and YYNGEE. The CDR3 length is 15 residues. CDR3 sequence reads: CASSRLGGRANEQFF. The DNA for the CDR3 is TGTGCCAGCAGCCGTCTAGGGGGGCGGGCCAATGAGCAGTTCTTC.

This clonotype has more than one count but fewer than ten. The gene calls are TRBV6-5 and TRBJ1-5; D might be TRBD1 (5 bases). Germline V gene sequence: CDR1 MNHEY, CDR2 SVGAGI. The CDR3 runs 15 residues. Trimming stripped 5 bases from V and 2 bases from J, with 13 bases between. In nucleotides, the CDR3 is TGTGCCAGCAGTACCGGGACCGGGGGCAATCAGCCCCAGCATTTT. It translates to CASSTGTGGNQPQHF.

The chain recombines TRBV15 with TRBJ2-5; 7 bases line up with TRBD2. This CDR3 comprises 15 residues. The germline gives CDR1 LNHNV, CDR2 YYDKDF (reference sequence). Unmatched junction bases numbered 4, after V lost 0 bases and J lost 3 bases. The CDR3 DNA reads TGTGCCACCAGCAGAGAAGCGGGGATGGAAGAGACCCAGTACTTC. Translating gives CATSREAGMEETQYF.

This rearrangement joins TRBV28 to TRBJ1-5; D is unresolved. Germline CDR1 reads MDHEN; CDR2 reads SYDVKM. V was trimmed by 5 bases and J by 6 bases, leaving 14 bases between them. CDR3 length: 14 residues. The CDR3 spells CASSPPPGGQPQHF. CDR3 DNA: TGTGCCAGCAGTCCCCCGCCAGGTGGTCAGCCCCAGCATTTT.

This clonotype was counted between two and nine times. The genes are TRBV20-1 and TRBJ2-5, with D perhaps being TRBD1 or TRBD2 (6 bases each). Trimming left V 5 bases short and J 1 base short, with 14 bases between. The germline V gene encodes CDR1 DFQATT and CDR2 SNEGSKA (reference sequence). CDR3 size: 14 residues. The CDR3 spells CSAPRGTFQETQYF. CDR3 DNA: TGCAGTGCTCCAAGGGGGACTTTCCAAGAGACCCAGTACTTC.

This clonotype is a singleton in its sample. CDR3 sequence reads: CASSSALAGFDEQFF. DNA of the CDR3: TGTGCCAGCAGCTCTGCCCTAGCGGGGTTCGATGAGCAGTTCTTC. The rearrangement uses TRBV11-1 and TRBJ2-1, with 9 bases aligning to TRBD2. V shed 4 bases, J shed 8 bases, and the junction held 9 bases outside the gene matches. Germline V lookup: CDR1 SGHAT, CDR2 FQDESV (reference sequence). This CDR3 comprises 15 residues.

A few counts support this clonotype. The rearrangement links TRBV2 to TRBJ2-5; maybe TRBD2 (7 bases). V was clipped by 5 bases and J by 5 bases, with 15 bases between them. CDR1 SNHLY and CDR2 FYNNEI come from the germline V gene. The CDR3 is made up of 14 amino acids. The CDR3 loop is CASSKRGGGETQYF. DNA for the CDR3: TGTGCCAGCAGTAAGAGGGGGGGAGGCGAGACCCAGTACTTC.

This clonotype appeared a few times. Here the CDR3 DNA reads TGTGCCAGCACCCCTCACGGGGGGGACTTCTACAATGAGCAGTTCTTC. This gives the protein CASTPHGGDFYNEQFF. The chain employs TRBV6-6 and TRBJ2-1; TRBD2 aligns across 8 bases. This CDR3 has 16 residues. Germline CDR1 and CDR2: MNHNY and SVGAGI (reference sequence). V lost 7 bases, J lost 3 bases, and 11 bases stayed unmatched.

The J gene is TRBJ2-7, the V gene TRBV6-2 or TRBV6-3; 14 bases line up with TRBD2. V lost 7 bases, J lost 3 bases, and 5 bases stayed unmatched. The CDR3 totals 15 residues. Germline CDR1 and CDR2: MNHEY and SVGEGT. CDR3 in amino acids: CASIGTSGGFYEQYF. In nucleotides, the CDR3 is TGTGCCAGCATTGGGACTAGCGGGGGCTTCTACGAGCAGTACTTC.

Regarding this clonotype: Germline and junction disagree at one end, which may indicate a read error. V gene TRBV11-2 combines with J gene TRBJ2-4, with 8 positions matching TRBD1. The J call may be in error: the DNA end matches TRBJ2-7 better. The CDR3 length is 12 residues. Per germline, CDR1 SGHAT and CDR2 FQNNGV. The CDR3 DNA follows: TGTGCCAGCGGCTTACAGGGGGGCGAGCAGTACTTC. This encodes CASGLQGGEQYF.

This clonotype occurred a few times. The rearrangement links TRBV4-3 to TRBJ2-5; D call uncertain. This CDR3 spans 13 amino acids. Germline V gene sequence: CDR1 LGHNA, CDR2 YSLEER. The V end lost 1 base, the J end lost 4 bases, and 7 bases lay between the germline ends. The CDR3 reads CASSQGYRETQYF. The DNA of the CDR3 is TGCGCCAGCAGCCAAGGTTACCGAGAGACCCAGTACTTC.

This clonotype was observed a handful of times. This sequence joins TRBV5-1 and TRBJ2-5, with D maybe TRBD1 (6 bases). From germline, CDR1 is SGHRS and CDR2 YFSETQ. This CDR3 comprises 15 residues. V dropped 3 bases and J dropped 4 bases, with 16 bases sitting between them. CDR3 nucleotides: TGCGCCAGCAGCTGGAGACCAGGGGAGAGAGAGACCCAGTACTTC. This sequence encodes CASSWRPGERETQYF.

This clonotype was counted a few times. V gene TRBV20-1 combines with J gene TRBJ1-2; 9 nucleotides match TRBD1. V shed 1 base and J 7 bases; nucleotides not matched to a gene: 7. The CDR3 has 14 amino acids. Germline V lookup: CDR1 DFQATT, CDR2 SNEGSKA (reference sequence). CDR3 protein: CSARASDRGGGYTF. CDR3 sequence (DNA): TGCAGTGCTAGAGCCTCGGACAGGGGAGGTGGCTACACCTTC.

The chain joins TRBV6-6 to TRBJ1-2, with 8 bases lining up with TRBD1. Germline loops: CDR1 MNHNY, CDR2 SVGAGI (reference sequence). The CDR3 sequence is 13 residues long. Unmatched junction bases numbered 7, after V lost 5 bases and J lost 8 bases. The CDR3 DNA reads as TGTGCCAGCAGTCCGGACAGGGCTGGGGGCTACACCTTC. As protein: CASSPDRAGGYTF.

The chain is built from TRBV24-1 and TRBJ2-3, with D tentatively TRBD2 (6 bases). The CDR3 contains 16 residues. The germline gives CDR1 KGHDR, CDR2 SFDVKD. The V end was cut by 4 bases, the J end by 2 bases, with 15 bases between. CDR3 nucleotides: TGTGCCACCAGTGACTCGGGAGTGGCAGCCACAGATACGCAGTATTTT. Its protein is CATSDSGVAATDTQYF.

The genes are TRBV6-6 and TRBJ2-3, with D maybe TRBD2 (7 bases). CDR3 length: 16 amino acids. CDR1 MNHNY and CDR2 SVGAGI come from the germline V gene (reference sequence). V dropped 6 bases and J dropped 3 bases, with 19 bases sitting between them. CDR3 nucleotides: TGTGCCAGCAGCCCCCTTAGTGGGGGGGCAACAGATACGCAGTATTTT. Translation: CASSPLSGGATDTQYF.

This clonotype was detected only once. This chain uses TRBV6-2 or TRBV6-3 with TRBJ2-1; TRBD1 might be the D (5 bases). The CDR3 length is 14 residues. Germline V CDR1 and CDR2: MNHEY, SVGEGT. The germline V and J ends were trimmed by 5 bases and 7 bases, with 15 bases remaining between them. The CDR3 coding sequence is TGTGCCAGCAGTAGCGTGGGGCCCTCGAATGAGCAGTTCTTC. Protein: CASSSVGPSNEQFF.

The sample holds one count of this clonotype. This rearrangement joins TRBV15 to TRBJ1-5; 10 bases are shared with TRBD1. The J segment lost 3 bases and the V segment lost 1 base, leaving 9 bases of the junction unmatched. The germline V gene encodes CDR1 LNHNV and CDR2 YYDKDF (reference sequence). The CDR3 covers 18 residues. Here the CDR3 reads CATSRVVRDRGPNQPQHF. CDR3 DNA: TGTGCCACCAGCAGAGTCGTTAGGGACAGGGGTCCCAATCAGCCCCAGCATTTT.

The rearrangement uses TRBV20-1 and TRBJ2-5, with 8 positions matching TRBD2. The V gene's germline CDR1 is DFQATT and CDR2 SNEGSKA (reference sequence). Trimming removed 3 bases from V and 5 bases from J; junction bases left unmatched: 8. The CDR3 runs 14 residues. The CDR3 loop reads CSASDLAGGETQYF. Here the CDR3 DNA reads TGCAGTGCTAGTGACCTGGCGGGGGGTGAGACCCAGTACTTC.

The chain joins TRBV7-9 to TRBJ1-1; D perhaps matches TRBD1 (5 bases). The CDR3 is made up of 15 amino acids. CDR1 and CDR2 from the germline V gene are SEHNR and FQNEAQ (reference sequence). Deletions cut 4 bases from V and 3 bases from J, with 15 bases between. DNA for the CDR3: TGTGCCAGCAGCTCCCCGGCGGGGGTTGACACTGAAGCTTTCTTT. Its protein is CASSSPAGVDTEAFF.

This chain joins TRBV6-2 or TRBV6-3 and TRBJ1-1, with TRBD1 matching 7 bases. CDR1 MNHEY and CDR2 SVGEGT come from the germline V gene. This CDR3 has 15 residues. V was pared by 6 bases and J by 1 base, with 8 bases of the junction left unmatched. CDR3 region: CASSRSDRKNTEAFF. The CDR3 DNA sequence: TGTGCCAGCAGCCGATCGGACAGGAAGAACACTGAAGCTTTCTTT.

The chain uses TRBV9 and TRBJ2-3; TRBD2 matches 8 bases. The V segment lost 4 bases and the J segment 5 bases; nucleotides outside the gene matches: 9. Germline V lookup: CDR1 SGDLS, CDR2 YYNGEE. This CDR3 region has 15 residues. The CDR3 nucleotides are TGTGCCAGCAGCCGGCTGCGGGGGGTTCGAGATACGCAGTATTTT. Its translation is CASSRLRGVRDTQYF.

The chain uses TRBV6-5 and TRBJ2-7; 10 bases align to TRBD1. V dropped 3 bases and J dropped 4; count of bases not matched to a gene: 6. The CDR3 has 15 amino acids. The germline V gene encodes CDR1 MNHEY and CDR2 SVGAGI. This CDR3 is CASSYGTGVRYEQYF. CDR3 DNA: TGTGCCAGCAGTTATGGGACAGGGGTGCGGTACGAGCAGTACTTC.

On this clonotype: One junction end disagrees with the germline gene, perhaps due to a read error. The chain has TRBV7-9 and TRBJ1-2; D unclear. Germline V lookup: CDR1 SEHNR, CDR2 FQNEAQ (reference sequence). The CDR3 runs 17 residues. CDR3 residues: CASSLDYGRRVNYGYTF. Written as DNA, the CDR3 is TGCGCCAGCAGCTTAGATTACGGAAGAAGGGTTAACTATGGCTACACCTTC.

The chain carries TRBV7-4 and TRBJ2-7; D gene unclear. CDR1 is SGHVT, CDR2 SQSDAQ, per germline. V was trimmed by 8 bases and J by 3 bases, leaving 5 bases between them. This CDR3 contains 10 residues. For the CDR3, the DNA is TGTGCCAGCCCACTCTACGAGCAGTACTTC. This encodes CASPLYEQYF.

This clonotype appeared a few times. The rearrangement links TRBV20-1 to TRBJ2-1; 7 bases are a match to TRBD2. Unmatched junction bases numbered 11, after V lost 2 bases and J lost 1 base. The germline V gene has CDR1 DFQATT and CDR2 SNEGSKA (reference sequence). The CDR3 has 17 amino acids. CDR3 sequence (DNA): TGCAGTGCTAGAATAATGGGAGCGGGGCTTTCCTACAATGAGCAGTTCTTC. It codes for CSARIMGAGLSYNEQFF.